This T cell receptor beta chain was sequenced for a study of T-cell reconstitution after alpha-beta-depleted transplantation in children. The CDR3 runs to 13 residues. Germline CDR1 SQVTM, CDR2 ANQGSEA. Trimming removed 5 bases from V and 4 bases from J; junction bases left unmatched: 7. This clonotype appeared many times. The antigen remains unidentified. Study-wide findings and caveats: Alpha-beta T cells about two months after transplant reportedly derived from several hundred expanded graft clones. TCRbeta diversity was high at day 60 in some patients (a result of surviving recipient T cells and thymic progenitors). The main origin of T-cell counts and diversity one year after transplant was newly produced T cells.

A TCRbeta library incorporating unique molecular identifiers was prepared. TCRdb redid the calling of the PCR reads with MiXCR, one entry per CDR3 protein. Of 200,000 or so distinct CDR3 sequences listed, about 8.4% are singletons. This sequence joins TRBV29-1 and TRBJ1-2, with 7 bases matching TRBD1. The clonotype originates from a male patient aged 2-15 years who had a stem cell transplant for acute myeloid leukemia, so the T cells may come from the graft donor. The material was PBMCs, mostly from graft donor cells, obtained 360 days after TCRalphabeta/CD19-depleted stem cell transplant. The chain's CDR3 is CSVRQGLLYGYTF. The CDR3 nucleotides read TGCAGCGTTAGACAGGGACTTCTCTATGGCTACACCTTC.